What follows are 8 T cell receptor beta chains derived from one specimen sequenced in a study of cytomegalovirus exposure and HLA in healthy donors. The primer mix had 60 Vbeta and 13 Jbeta primers. Libraries were prepared by immunoSEQ multiplex PCR; TCRdb keeps only in-frame clonotypes and omits some of them. The sample contains about 180,000 clones, 70% to 80% of which appear only once. The material sequenced was PBMCs. These receptors all stem from a woman in her thirties or forties in good health and CMV-seronegative.

The chain employs TRBV6-5 and TRBJ1-1; D possibly corresponds to TRBD1 (6 bases). Trimming left V 6 bases short and J 0 bases short, with 11 bases between. This CDR3 is built from 14 residues. Germline V gives CDR1 MNHEY, CDR2 SVGAGI. The DNA for the CDR3 is TGTGCCAGCAGCTATGGGACACTGAACACTGAAGCTTTCTTT. It specifies CASSYGTLNTEAFF.

In regard to this clone: This likely comes from a read error, as the CDR3 has no conserved phenylalanine or tryptophan at its end. J is TRBJ1-5 and V is TRBV10-3, with D possibly being TRBD1 (6 bases). V lost 10 bases and J 3 bases, leaving 16 bases between the germline ends. The CDR3 contains 14 residues. The germline V gene encodes CDR1 ENHRY and CDR2 SYGVKD. CDR3 DNA: TGTGCCACTCAGACCCCAGGGGCCAATCAGCCCCAGCATGTT. This encodes CATQTPGANQPQHV.

The genes are TRBV11-3 and TRBJ2-3; 11 positions agree with TRBD2. This CDR3 is 15 amino acids long. V lost 4 bases to trimming and J lost 9 bases; unmatched junction nucleotides: 9. Germline V gene data show CDR1 as SGHNT and CDR2 as YENEEA. The CDR3 bases are TGTGCCAGCAGCTCTCCCCGGACTAGCGGGTGCACGCAGTATTTT. It translates to CASSSPRTSGCTQYF. Supplemented by reference TRBV11-3 and TRBJ2-3, the full variable domain reads EAGVVQSPRYKIIEKKQPVAFWCNPISGHNTLYWYLQNLGQGPELLIRYENEEAVDDSQLPKDRFSAERLKGVDSTLKIQPAELGDSAVYLCASSSPRTSGCTQYFGPGTRLTVL.

In its sample, this clone was seen a few times. The rearrangement links TRBV6-1 to TRBJ1-2; a possible D gene is TRBD1 (5 bases). Germline CDR1 reads MNHNS; CDR2 reads SASEGT. The CDR3 covers 14 residues. V lost 2 bases and J 6 bases, leaving 13 bases between the germline ends. Here the CDR3 reads CASSEYTKTDGYTF. In DNA form, the CDR3 reads TGTGCCAGCAGTGAATACACCAAGACAGATGGCTACACCTTC.

In its sample, this clone was seen once. The chain employs TRBV2 and TRBJ2-7, with TRBD2 matching 16 bases. CDR3 size: 18 residues. V was pared by 6 bases and J by 0 bases, with 8 bases of the junction left unmatched. Germline V lookup: CDR1 SNHLY, CDR2 FYNNEI. The CDR3 DNA reads TGTGCCAGCAGGGACTCGGGACTAGCGGGAGGGGACTCCTACGAGCAGTACTTC. Translation gives CASRDSGLAGGDSYEQYF.

The gene calls are TRBV5-6 and TRBJ1-1; D might be TRBD1 (6 bases). The CDR3 contains 15 residues. Per the germline V gene, CDR1 is SGHDT and CDR2 is YYEEEE. V was pared by 0 bases and J by 1 base, with 10 bases between. The CDR3 nucleotides read TGTGCCAGCAGCTTGGAGGCAGGGGCGAACACTGAAGCTTTCTTT. Amino acid sequence: CASSLEAGANTEAFF. Using reference TRBV5-6 and TRBJ1-1 for the parts outside the CDR3, the full variable domain is DAGVTQSPTHLIKTRGQQVTLRCSPKSGHDTVSWYQQALGQGPQFIFQYYEEEERQRGNFPDRFSGHQFPNYSSELNVNALLLGDSALYLCASSLEAGANTEAFFGQGTRLTVV.

CDR3 sequence (DNA): TGTGCCAGTAGTCTTTCCCGGGACAGCTATGGCTACACCTTC. The encoded protein is CASSLSRDSYGYTF. The V call is TRBV19, the J call TRBJ1-2, with 7 bases identical to TRBD1. The junction had 7 bases not matched to a gene; V was cut back by 5 bases and J by 4 bases. Germline V gives CDR1 LNHDA, CDR2 SQIVND (reference sequence). The CDR3 runs to 14 residues.

This rearrangement joins TRBV6-5 to TRBJ1-2; D unclear. The V end was cut by 5 bases, the J end by 4 bases, with 11 bases between. The CDR3 sequence is 13 residues long. Germline-derived CDR1 and CDR2 are MNHEY and SVGAGI. The CDR3 DNA reads as TGTGCCAGCAGTGACGGGAATGCCTATGGCTACACCTTC. This translates into CASSDGNAYGYTF.